This T cell receptor (beta chain) is from a study of blood T cell repertoires in COVID-19. Study in general: The United States, Italy and Spain were the sources of the acute and convalescent COVID-19 samples.

Data came from immunoSEQ multiplex PCR; TCRdb stores just in-frame clones and leaves some out. Of 110,000 to 150,000 clones listed, over 70% were seen once; the top ten hold about 1.7%. The sequenced sample consisted of peripheral blood. The source of this sequence is a woman between 50 and 59 years old with acute or convalescent COVID-19.

This CDR3 is CASSHGGSWNTEAFF. In nucleotides, the CDR3 is TGTGCCAGCAGCCACGGAGGGAGCTGGAACACTGAAGCTTTCTTT. The chain recombines TRBV6-5 with TRBJ1-1; no clear D. Per the germline V gene, CDR1 is MNHEY and CDR2 is SVGAGI. Trimming shortened V by 6 bases and J by 1 base, and 15 bases separated the two germline ends. The CDR3 runs 15 residues.